This is a list of T cell receptor beta chains from one sample in a study of cytomegalovirus exposure and HLA in healthy donors. Assay used: immunoSEQ multiplex PCR; TCRdb lists only in-frame clones, some missing. The table has 150,000 to 200,000 clones, 86% seen once. What was sequenced was PBMCs. Source of these receptors: a man between 18 and 29 years old in good health and CMV-seropositive. Both conserved end residues are part of each CDR3. D genes are given only for firm matches. Not every row has a clone size; where given, it reads once, few, many or a size class.

>TRBD1|17|NA|TRBJ1-3|TRBV7-6
CASRSTGAPGSGNTIYF
TGTGCCAGCAGGTCGACAGGGGCCCCAGGCTCTGGAAACACCATATATTTT
>TRBD1|15|NA|TRBJ1-2|TRBV7-2
CASSLGGQGRQGYTF
TGTGCCAGCAGCTTAGGGGGACAGGGGAGGCAGGGCTACACCTTC
>NA|15|NA|TRBJ2-1|TRBV9
CASSAQGGTYNEQFF
TGTGCCAGCAGCGCCCAAGGGGGAACTTACAATGAGCAGTTCTTC
>TRBD1|14|NA|TRBJ2-3|TRBV9
CASSDGTGTDTQYF
TGTGCCAGCAGCGACGGGACAGGCACAGATACGCAGTATTTT
>NA|15|NA|TRBJ2-1|TRBV4-1
CASSPDRRPYNEQFF
TGCGCCAGCAGCCCCGACAGACGTCCTTACAATGAGCAGTTCTTC
>NA|15|NA|TRBJ2-7|TRBV4-2
CASSPKGQATYEQYF
TGTGCCAGCAGTCCTAAGGGACAAGCAACCTACGAGCAGTACTTC
>NA|13|many|TRBJ2-7|TRBV18
CASSPRGFGEQYF
TGTGCCAGCTCACCACGAGGGTTTGGCGAGCAGTACTTC
>TRBD1|14|NA|TRBJ1-1|TRBV5-1
CASSSRQGTTEAFF
TGCGCCAGCAGCTCCCGACAGGGGACCACTGAAGCTTTCTTT
>TRBD2|18|NA|TRBJ2-3|TRBV4-3
CASSQVRRRETGPDTQYF
TGCGCCAGCAGCCAAGTACGTCGGCGGGAGACGGGCCCAGATACGCAGTATTTT
>TRBD1|17|NA|TRBJ2-6|TRBV7-2
CASSYTGTGTGANVLTF
TGTGCCAGCAGCTATACCGGGACAGGGACTGGGGCCAACGTCCTGACTTTC
>TRBD1|14|NA|TRBJ2-7|TRBV28
CASSSTGLSYEQYF
TGTGCCAGCAGTTCGACAGGGCTCTCCTACGAGCAGTACTTC
>NA|14|few|TRBJ1-5|TRBV7-9
CASSLGIANQPQHF
TGTGCCAGCAGCTTAGGGATAGCTAATCAGCCCCAGCATTTT
>NA|13|NA|TRBJ1-2|TRBV28
CASSLTGEGGYTF
TGTGCCAGCAGTTTGACTGGGGAGGGCGGCTACACCTTC
>NA|14|NA|TRBJ2-1|TRBV4-3
CASSPPDSVNEQFF
TGCGCCAGCAGCCCCCCCGACTCTGTTAATGAGCAGTTCTTC
>NA|15|NA|TRBJ2-7|TRBV7-8
CASSTSGNRAYEQYF
TGTGCCAGCAGTACCTCGGGAAACAGAGCCTACGAGCAGTACTTC
>TRBD1|16|NA|TRBJ1-2|TRBV23-1
CASSQARTGRNYGYTF
TGCGCCAGCAGTCAAGCTAGGACAGGTAGGAACTATGGCTACACCTTC
>TRBD1|16|NA|TRBJ1-2|TRBV5-1
CASSPDPGQPNYGYTF
TGCGCCAGCAGCCCAGATCCGGGACAGCCAAACTATGGCTACACCTTC
>NA|17|NA|TRBJ1-2|TRBV13
CASSLGRSEVSLRGYTF
TGTGCCAGCAGCTTAGGCCGATCGGAGGTTTCCCTGAGGGGCTACACCTTC
>NA|13|once|TRBJ2-4|TRBV28
CASSSRRGNIQYF
TGTGCCAGCAGTTCTCGCAGAGGAAACATTCAGTACTTC
>NA|13|NA|TRBJ2-7|TRBV19
CASSIPSAYEQYF
TGTGCCAGTAGTATCCCCTCGGCCTACGAGCAGTACTTC
>NA|13|NA|TRBJ2-7|TRBV27
CASRQGGEYEQYF
TGTGCCAGCAGGCAGGGGGGCGAGTACGAGCAGTACTTC
>NA|17|NA|TRBJ2-7|TRBV5-1
CASGWRSPGFPPYEQYF
TGCGCCAGCGGATGGCGGAGCCCGGGGTTTCCCCCCTACGAGCAGTACTTC
>TRBD1|16|NA|TRBJ1-2|TRBV9
CASSAPFDRGNYGYTF
TGTGCCAGCAGCGCCCCTTTCGACAGGGGAAACTATGGCTACACCTTC
>TRBD2|15|NA|TRBJ2-1|TRBV9
CASSVSLTSGAEQFF
TGTGCCAGCAGCGTAAGTTTGACTAGCGGGGCTGAGCAGTTCTTC
>TRBD1|15|NA|TRBJ1-4|TRBV9
CASSPRTGMEEKLFF
TGTGCCAGCAGCCCCCGGACAGGGATGGAGGAAAAACTGTTTTTT
>TRBD2|16|NA|TRBJ2-1|TRBV6-6
CATGLAGVSSYNEQFF
TGTGCCACAGGACTAGCGGGGGTTAGCTCCTACAATGAGCAGTTCTTC
>NA|14|few|TRBJ2-2|TRBV13
CASSLGRNTGELFF
TGTGCCAGCAGCTTAGGCAGGAACACCGGGGAGCTGTTTTTT
>NA|15|NA|TRBJ2-3|TRBV2
CASSADRMRSDTQYF
TGTGCCAGCAGTGCGGACAGAATGAGGTCAGATACGCAGTATTTT
>TRBD1|15|few|TRBJ2-1|TRBV7-3
CASSLDRGGRGEQFF
TGTGCCAGCAGCCTTGACAGGGGTGGCCGGGGTGAGCAGTTCTTC
>NA|14|NA|TRBJ1-4|TRBV19
CASSFGYTNEKLFF
TGTGCCAGCTCCTTCGGGTATACTAATGAAAAACTGTTTTTT
>NA|14|NA|TRBJ2-1|TRBV13
CASSFYLTGYEQFF
TGTGCCAGCAGCTTCTATCTCACGGGGTATGAGCAGTTCTTC
>NA|14|NA|TRBJ1-4|TRBV29-1
CSVESVEGEEKLFF
TGCAGCGTTGAATCCGTTGAGGGGGAAGAAAAACTGTTTTTT
>TRBD1|14|NA|TRBJ2-7|TRBV27
CASSVLGTAYEQYF
TGTGCCAGCAGTGTGCTCGGGACAGCCTACGAGCAGTACTTC
>NA|15|NA|TRBJ2-3|TRBV4-3
CASSQYQGRLDTQYF
TGCGCCAGCAGCCAATACCAGGGGCGATTAGATACGCAGTATTTT
>NA|16|NA|TRBJ2-3|TRBV4-3
CASSQDVPPGTDTQYF
TGCGCCAGCAGCCAAGACGTACCCCCGGGCACAGATACGCAGTATTTT
>TRBD1|14|NA|TRBJ1-1|TRBV7-9
CASSFWTGTTEAFF
TGTGCCAGCAGCTTTTGGACAGGTACCACTGAAGCTTTCTTT
>NA|11|NA|TRBJ1-1|TRBV20-1
CSAGVRGEAFF
TGCAGTGCTGGGGTTCGGGGTGAAGCTTTCTTT
>TRBD1|14|NA|TRBJ2-1|TRBV5-1
CASSPDRDYNEQFF
TGCGCCAGCAGTCCTGACAGGGACTACAATGAGCAGTTCTTC
>NA|14|NA|TRBJ1-1|TRBV28
CASGPTPRNTEAFF
TGTGCCAGCGGCCCGACACCGAGGAACACTGAAGCTTTCTTT
>NA|13|NA|TRBJ2-7|TRBV7-9
CASSLGQHYEQYF
TGTGCCAGCAGCTTGGGCCAACACTACGAGCAGTACTTC
>NA|16|NA|TRBJ2-6|TRBV5-1
CASSLVPYSGANVLTF
TGCGCCAGCAGCTTGGTTCCCTACTCTGGGGCCAACGTCCTGACTTTC
>TRBD1|15|NA|TRBJ1-5|TRBV28
CASSFTGDSNQPQHF
TGTGCCAGCAGTTTCACAGGGGATAGCAATCAGCCCCAGCATTTT
>TRBD1|15|NA|TRBJ2-7|TRBV5-1
CASSLTGQGNAEQYF
TGCGCCAGCAGCTTAACCGGACAGGGGAATGCCGAGCAGTACTTC
>NA|11|NA|TRBJ1-3|TRBV20-1
CSAGRGNTIYF
TGCAGTGCTGGGAGAGGGAACACCATATATTTT
>NA|14|NA|TRBJ1-4|TRBV6-5
CASSYNGIREKLFF
TGTGCCAGCAGTTATAACGGGATTCGCGAAAAACTGTTTTTT
>NA|14|NA|TRBJ1-3|TRBV7-8
CASSLGPSGNTIYF
TGTGCCAGCAGCTTGGGCCCCTCTGGAAACACCATATATTTT
>TRBD2|15|NA|TRBJ2-2|TRBV9
CATTRGGSNTGELFF
TGTGCCACCACCCGGGGGGGATCGAACACCGGGGAGCTGTTTTTT
>NA|15|NA|TRBJ1-5|TRBV6-6
CASSTLDRAGQPQHF
TGTGCCAGCAGCACACTGGACCGAGCGGGGCAGCCCCAGCATTTT
>TRBD1|16|NA|TRBJ2-3|TRBV7-9
CASSLGGQGRTDTQYF
TGTGCCAGCAGCTTAGGGGGACAGGGCCGCACAGATACGCAGTATTTT
>NA|12|NA|TRBJ1-1|TRBV10-2
CASSDYSTEAFF
TGCGCCAGCAGTGACTATTCCACTGAAGCTTTCTTT
>NA|12|few|TRBJ2-5|TRBV27
CASIPPSGLPYF
TGTGCCAGCATCCCTCCCAGCGGGCTCCCTTACTTC